This T cell receptor beta chain came from a study of shared clonotypes between healthy human individuals. Healthy HIV-negative adults without recent acute infections or vaccinations served as donors. Repertoires were generated with immunoSEQ multiplex PCR, while TCRdb's copy carries only in-frame clones and drops some. Of 850,000 to 1,100,000 clones listed, 60% to 85% are singletons. CDR1 SQVTM and CDR2 ANQGSEA come from the germline V gene. CDR3 length: 10 amino acids. V lost 4 bases to trimming and J lost 6 bases, with 7 bases between them. This TCR was recovered from a young man in good health. Some clones in this sample may be carry-over from other donors' samples. The chain employs TRBV29-1 and TRBJ2-7, with a tentative D call TRBD1 (5 bases). What was sequenced was memory CD4+ T cells from PBMCs. Subset denoted: CD45RA-negative fraction. DNA for the CDR3: TGCAGCGTTGGGGGCCCCGAGCAGTACTTC. This sequence encodes CSVGGPEQYF.